Below are 7 T cell receptor beta chains sequenced from a single sample in a study of tumor-infiltrating lymphocytes in primary liver carcinoma. For each extraction, RNA and DNA were obtained together from about 21-30 mg of unsorted bulk tissue. Researchers generated TCR beta cDNA from 500 ng of total RNA, relying on a constant-region primer. For TCR beta, libraries were produced by three nested multiplex PCR rounds using slightly modified ARM-PCR. PCR rounds one and two used TRBV1-TRBV30 forward primers with a C-beta reverse primer for about 11 cycles each. TCRdb ran MiXCR on the multiplex PCR reads and lists one entry per CDR3 protein. The repertoire holds tens of thousands of distinct CDR3 sequences, with 65% to 85% as singletons. Sequencing input: liver tumor tissue from sampling region 5. Subset described: tumor region T5, tumor centre. The source of these receptors is a man in his forties with primary liver carcinoma and hepatitis B virus infection.

This clonotype was picked up a small number of times. Given a much more abundant clone one base away, this may be a read error. V is TRBV29-1 and J is TRBJ2-2; D is unresolved. The CDR3 has 14 residues. V gave up 7 bases and J gave up 3 bases, with 15 bases separating them. The germline V gene encodes CDR1 SQVTM and CDR2 ANQGSEA. In nucleotides, the CDR3 is TGCAGCGCGTCGCTGGGTACGGACACCGGGGAGCTGTTTTTT. This encodes CSASLGTDTGELFF.

As for this clonotype: The CDR3 end shows no conserved phenylalanine or tryptophan, and so a read error is likely. The chain recombines TRBV12-3 or TRBV12-4 with TRBJ2-1, with 7 bases identical to TRBD2. The CDR3 is made up of 15 amino acids. Germline trimming cut 6 bases from V and 8 bases from J; bases unmatched to any gene: 13. This CDR3 reads CASRMASGYHYEQFL. CDR3 in DNA: TGTGCCAGCAGAATGGCTAGCGGATACCACTATGAGCAGTTCCTC.

The rearrangement uses TRBV30 and TRBJ1-2; D not certain. The CDR3 sequence is 12 residues long. The V end was cut by 8 bases, the J end by 0 bases, with 10 bases between. Germline CDR1 is GTSNPN and CDR2 is SVGIG (reference sequence). The CDR3 nucleotides are TGTGCCCGGACGTTAACTAACTATGGCTACACCTTC. Encoded protein: CARTLTNYGYTF.

The V and J genes are TRBV5-4 and TRBJ2-7, with D perhaps TRBD1 or TRBD2 (5 bases each). With 6 bases removed from V and 6 bases from J, the gap between germline ends came to 22 bases. Germline CDR1 reads SGHNT; CDR2 reads YYREEE (reference sequence). The CDR3 consists of 15 residues. CDR3 bases: TGTGCCAGCAACTCTGGGACGGGCGCGAGAGGCGAGCAGTACTTC. Protein: CASNSGTGARGEQYF. The full variable domain, its missing parts supplied by reference TRBV5-4 and TRBJ2-7, is ETGVTQSPTHLIKTRGQQVTLRCSSQSGHNTVSWYQQALGQGPQFIFQYYREEENGRGNFPPRFSGLQFPNYSSELNVNALELDDSALYLCASNSGTGARGEQYFGPGTRLTVT.

As concerns this clonotype: One base away lies a much larger clone, so this may be a sequencing read error. The rearrangement links TRBV10-3 to TRBJ1-2, with 10 nucleotides matching TRBD1. The CDR3 consists of 15 residues. CDR1 and CDR2 (germline): ENHRY, SYGVKD. The CDR3 protein is CDITRTGGKSYGYTF. The CDR3 nucleotides read TGTGACATCACCCGGACAGGGGGGAAGAGCTATGGCTACACCTTC.

For this clonotype: A read error may produce the germline difference seen at one junction end. This chain uses TRBV6-1 with TRBJ1-2, with D unresolved. CDR1 and CDR2 (germline): MNHNS, SASEGT. The CDR3 extends over 13 amino acids. CDR3 residues: CTNGEVPKYDYTF. In DNA, the CDR3 is TGTACCAACGGTGAAGTTCCAAAGTATGACTACACCTTC.

Comment on this clonotype: The CDR3 carries no conserved terminal phenylalanine or tryptophan, so it likely arises from a read error. This chain connects TRBV5-1 to TRBJ2-7; possible D gene TRBD2, 6 bases. CDR1 and CDR2 (germline): SGHRS, YFSETQ. The CDR3 runs to 14 residues. The CDR3 coding sequence is TGCACCAGCAGCTTGGATCCGGGAGTCGGCGAGCAGTACATC. Protein product: CTSSLDPGVGEQYI.